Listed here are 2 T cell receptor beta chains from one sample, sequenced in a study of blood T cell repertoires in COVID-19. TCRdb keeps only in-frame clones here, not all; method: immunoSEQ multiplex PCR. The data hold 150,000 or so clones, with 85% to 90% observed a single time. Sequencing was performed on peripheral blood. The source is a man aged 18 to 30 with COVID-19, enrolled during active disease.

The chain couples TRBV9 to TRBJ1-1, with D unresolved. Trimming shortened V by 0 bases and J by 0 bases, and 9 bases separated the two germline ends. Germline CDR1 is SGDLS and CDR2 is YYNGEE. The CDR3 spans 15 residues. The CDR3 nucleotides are TGTGCCAGCAGCGTAGACTCCCTAATGAACACTGAAGCTTTCTTT. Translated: CASSVDSLMNTEAFF.

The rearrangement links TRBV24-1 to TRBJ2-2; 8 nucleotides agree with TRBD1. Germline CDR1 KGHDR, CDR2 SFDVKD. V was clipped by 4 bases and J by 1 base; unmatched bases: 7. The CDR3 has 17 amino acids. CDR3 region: CATSDYRTGRNTGELFF. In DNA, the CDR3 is TGTGCCACCAGTGACTACAGGACAGGGAGGAACACCGGGGAGCTGTTTTTT.